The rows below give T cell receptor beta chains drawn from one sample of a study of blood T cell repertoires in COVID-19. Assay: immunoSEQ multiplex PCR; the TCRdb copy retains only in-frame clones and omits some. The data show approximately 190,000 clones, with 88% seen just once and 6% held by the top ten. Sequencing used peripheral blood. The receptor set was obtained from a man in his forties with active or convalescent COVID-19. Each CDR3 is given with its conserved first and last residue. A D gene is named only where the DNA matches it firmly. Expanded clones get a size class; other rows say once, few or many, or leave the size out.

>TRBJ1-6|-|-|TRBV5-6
CASSLEATLSPLHF
TGTGCCAGCAGCTTGGAAGCTACCCTTTCACCCCTCCACTTT
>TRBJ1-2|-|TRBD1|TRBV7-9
CASSPGQTTSSDYGYTF
TGTGCCAGCAGCCCGGGACAGACCACTTCTTCGGACTATGGCTACACCTTC
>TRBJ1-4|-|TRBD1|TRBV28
CASSRITGATNEKLFF
TGTGCCAGCAGCCGAATCACAGGGGCGACTAATGAAAAACTGTTTTTT
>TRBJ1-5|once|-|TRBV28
CASRFWDLKGPQHF
TGTGCCAGCAGATTCTGGGACTTAAAGGGGCCCCAGCATTTT
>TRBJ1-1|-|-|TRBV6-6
CASSFAPGVGTEAFF
TGTGCCAGCAGTTTCGCCCCAGGGGTCGGCACTGAAGCTTTCTTT
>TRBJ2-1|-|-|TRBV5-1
CASSWRVSGAVEQFF
TGCGCCAGCAGCTGGAGGGTATCGGGAGCCGTTGAGCAGTTCTTC
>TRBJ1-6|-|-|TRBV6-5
CASSYSSPSYNSPLHF
TGTGCCAGCAGTTACTCTAGCCCCTCCTATAATTCACCCCTCCACTTT
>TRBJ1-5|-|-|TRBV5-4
CASNQQGSNQPQHF
TGTGCCAGCAACCAACAGGGAAGCAATCAGCCCCAGCATTTT
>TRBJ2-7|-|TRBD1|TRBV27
CASSLYGTDYEQYF
TGTGCCAGCAGTTTATACGGGACAGACTACGAGCAGTACTTC
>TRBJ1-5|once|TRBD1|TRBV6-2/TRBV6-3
CASSRGTGVGNQPQHF
TGTGCCAGCAGTAGGGGGACAGGGGTCGGCAATCAGCCCCAGCATTTT
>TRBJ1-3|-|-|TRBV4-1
CASSQVMGLTSGNTIYF
TGCGCCAGCAGCCAAGTGATGGGACTGACTTCTGGAAACACCATATATTTT
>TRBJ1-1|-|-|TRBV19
CASLDRMNTEAFF
TGTGCCAGTCTCGACAGAATGAACACTGAAGCTTTCTTT
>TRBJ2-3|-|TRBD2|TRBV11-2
CASSSGGGAGTDTQYF
TGTGCCAGCAGCTCGGGAGGCGGGGCTGGCACAGATACGCAGTATTTT
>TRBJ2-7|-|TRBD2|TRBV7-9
CASSTNTGGVEQYF
TGTGCCAGCAGCACCAATACCGGGGGGGTCGAGCAGTACTTC
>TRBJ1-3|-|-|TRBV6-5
CASSRDRNSGNTIYF
TGTGCCAGCAGTCGTGACAGGAACTCTGGAAACACCATATATTTT
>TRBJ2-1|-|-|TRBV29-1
CSGIDGSNRRNEQFF
TGCAGCGGGATCGACGGCTCGAATCGGCGGAATGAGCAGTTCTTC
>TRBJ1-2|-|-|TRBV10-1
CASSESGSYGYTF
TGCGCCAGCAGTGAGTCAGGGAGCTATGGCTACACCTTC
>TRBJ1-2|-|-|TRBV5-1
CASSFTSGMDYGYTF
TGCGCCAGCAGCTTCACTTCGGGAATGGACTATGGCTACACCTTC
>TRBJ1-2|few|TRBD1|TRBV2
CASSDGQGGHGHTF
TGTGCCAGCAGTGATGGCCAGGGGGGACATGGCCACACCTTC
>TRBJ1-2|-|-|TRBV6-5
CASSYFPNYGYTF
TGTGCCAGCAGTTACTTCCCGAACTATGGCTACACCTTC
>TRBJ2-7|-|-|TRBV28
CAISPGQSYEQYF
TGTGCCATTTCACCGGGACAATCCTACGAGCAGTACTTC
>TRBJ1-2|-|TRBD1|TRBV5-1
CASSFQGGQANGYTF
TGCGCCAGCAGCTTCCAAGGCGGACAGGCCAATGGCTACACCTTC